One sample yielded the 22 T cell receptor beta chains listed below, sequenced in a study of beta chain features in type 1 diabetes. Every bit of the isolated RNA underwent reverse transcription, so sequencing read expressed TCRB transcripts. The table came from immunoSEQ multiplex PCR; TCRdb's copy has only in-frame clones and leaves some out. The table has about 620,000 clones, about a sixth seen once. Sample: naive CD4+ T cells from blood. The receptor source for this set is a man aged 18 to 29 in good health.

The chain uses TRBV28 and TRBJ1-5; no clear D. CDR1 and CDR2 (germline): MDHEN, SYDVKM. V lost 5 bases to trimming and J lost 0 bases, with 17 bases between them. This CDR3 spans 17 amino acids. CDR3 sequence reads: CASSPPLAGPSNQPQHF. The CDR3, as DNA: TGTGCCAGCAGTCCTCCCCTGGCTGGGCCTAGCAATCAGCCCCAGCATTTT.

This clone has only a few counts. This rearrangement joins TRBV28 to TRBJ2-5; D is ambiguous. The CDR3 has 13 amino acids. The V end lost 2 bases, the J end lost 5 bases, and 9 bases lay between the germline ends. Germline V gene lookup returns CDR1 MDHEN and CDR2 SYDVKM. CDR3 DNA sequence: TGTGCCAGCAGTTTAGTGGGAAGGGAGACCCAGTACTTC. Translating it yields CASSLVGRETQYF.

This clone has only a few counts. The rearrangement links TRBV6-5 to TRBJ2-1; D is uncertain. Germline CDR1 and CDR2: MNHEY and SVGAGI. V was pared by 2 bases and J by 6 bases, with 11 bases between. The CDR3 is 14 amino acids. Here the CDR3 reads CASSYTLVFNEQFF. The DNA of the CDR3 is TGTGCCAGCAGTTACACTTTAGTTTTCAATGAGCAGTTCTTC.

Notes on this clone: At one boundary the junction diverges from the germline segment, which might be a read error. V gene TRBV29-1 combines with J gene TRBJ2-7; 7 bases line up with TRBD1. Germline V gene data show CDR1 as SQVTM and CDR2 as ANQGSEA. The CDR3 spans 12 residues. CDR3 sequence reads: CSVSWNTGDRHF. The DNA of the CDR3 is TGCAGCGTCTCCTGGAACACAGGGGACCGGCACTTC.

DNA for the CDR3: TGTGCCAGCTCACCGCGGACTAGCCAAGAGACCCAGTACTTC. Amino acids: CASSPRTSQETQYF. This sequence joins TRBV18 and TRBJ2-5; 7 nucleotides agree with TRBD2. Per the germline V gene, CDR1 is KGHSH and CDR2 is LQKENI. V dropped 3 bases and J dropped 1; count of bases not matched to a gene: 2. The CDR3 totals 14 residues.

The chain recombines TRBV19 with TRBJ1-3; D may be TRBD1 (5 bases). Trimming left V 5 bases short and J 0 bases short, with 17 bases between. The CDR3 has 17 residues. From germline, CDR1 is LNHDA and CDR2 SQIVND (reference sequence). CDR3 in amino acids: CASSAGTFRSSGNTIYF. The CDR3 DNA is TGTGCCAGTAGTGCTGGGACTTTCCGAAGCTCTGGAAACACCATATATTTT.

This clone came up a few times. The chain carries TRBV7-3 and TRBJ2-3; a weak D match, TRBD2 (5 bases). The V gene lost 2 bases and the J gene lost 9 bases, with 12 bases spanning the gap. Germline V lookup: CDR1 SGHTA, CDR2 FQGTGA. The CDR3 consists of 13 residues. CDR3 loop: CASSLEPGITQYF. DNA of the CDR3: TGTGCCAGCAGCTTAGAACCGGGGATAACGCAGTATTTT.

This clone was detected only once. The gene calls are TRBV19 and TRBJ2-7; D call uncertain. V dropped 3 bases and J dropped 4 bases, with 10 bases sitting between them. The CDR3 loop spans 13 amino acids. The germline V gene has CDR1 LNHDA and CDR2 SQIVND (reference sequence). The CDR3 loop is CASSMAEFYEQYF. The CDR3 bases are TGTGCCAGTAGTATGGCGGAATTTTACGAGCAGTACTTC.

This clone came up a few times. The rearrangement joins TRBV7-7 to TRBJ2-3; tentatively, D is TRBD1 (5 bases). The CDR3 has 15 residues. Looked up from germline, CDR1 is SSHAT and CDR2 is FNYEAQ (reference sequence). Trimming left V 3 bases short and J 0 bases short, with 10 bases between. The CDR3, as DNA: TGTGCCAGCAGCTTGGGGCAAACTAGCACAGATACGCAGTATTTT. Residues: CASSLGQTSTDTQYF.

The chain is built from TRBV19 and TRBJ1-6; unclear D gene. The V gene's germline CDR1 is LNHDA and CDR2 SQIVND (reference sequence). This CDR3 spans 12 amino acids. V was shortened by 5 bases and J by 10 bases, with 9 bases between the two germline ends. CDR3 region: CASSPLMSPLHF. The DNA for the CDR3 is TGTGCCAGTAGTCCTCTGATGTCACCCCTCCACTTT.

CDR3 bases: TGTGCCAGCAGTCCTGACAGGTTTGAGCAGTTCTTC. Translating it yields CASSPDRFEQFF. The chain carries TRBV27 and TRBJ2-1; a possible D gene is TRBD1 (6 bases). V dropped 5 bases and J dropped 9 bases, with 11 bases sitting between them. The germline V gene has CDR1 MNHEY and CDR2 SMNVEV (reference sequence). The CDR3 spans 12 residues.

CDR3: CASSLSGSDGKLFF. The DNA of the CDR3 is TGTGCCAGCAGCTTGTCGGGGTCCGACGGAAAACTGTTTTTT. The chain has TRBV5-4 and TRBJ1-4; no reliable D call. This CDR3 spans 14 amino acids. CDR1 is SGHNT, CDR2 YYREEE, per germline (reference sequence). V lost 1 base and J lost 10, with 14 bases in between.

The CDR3 nucleotides read TGTGCCAGTAGCAGGACAGGCCTTGAAGCTTTCTTT. Its protein product is CASSRTGLEAFF. The V and J genes are TRBV19 and TRBJ1-1, with 7 bases aligning to TRBD1. This CDR3 contains 12 residues. Trimming cost V 6 bases and J 7 bases; bases outside gene matches: 5. CDR1 is LNHDA and CDR2 is SQIVND in the germline V gene (reference sequence).

The rearrangement uses TRBV14 and TRBJ1-1, with 7 bases matching TRBD1. There are 16 residues in the CDR3. With V trimmed by 2 bases and J by 8 bases, 14 bases remained unmatched. CDR1 SGHDN and CDR2 FVKESK come from the germline V gene. The CDR3 protein is CASSQSARQGNWEAFF. The DNA of the CDR3 is TGTGCCAGCAGCCAATCGGCTCGACAGGGTAATTGGGAAGCTTTCTTT.

This clone was found a few times. The J gene is TRBJ2-5, the V gene TRBV9; D is unresolved. The V end was cut by 1 base, the J end by 5 bases, with 9 bases between. Germline loops: CDR1 SGDLS, CDR2 YYNGEE. The CDR3 spans 13 residues. DNA for the CDR3: TGTGCCAGCAGCGTACACGTCTCGGAGACCCAGTACTTC. Its protein is CASSVHVSETQYF.

This chain uses TRBV7-2 with TRBJ2-1; D is uncertain. This CDR3 is built from 14 residues. Germline CDR1 and CDR2: SGHTA and FQGNSA. The V end lost 5 bases, the J end lost 5 bases, and 13 bases lay between the germline ends. The DNA for the CDR3 is TGTGCCAGCAGCACCTGGGTTACCCACAATGAGCAGTTCTTC. This sequence encodes CASSTWVTHNEQFF.

This clone was seen a handful of times. The rearrangement uses TRBV21-1 and TRBJ2-7; the table assigns TRBD2, which was not confirmed against the DNA. TRBV21-1 represents a pseudogene. This CDR3 spans 16 amino acids. In DNA form, the CDR3 reads TGTGCCAGCAGCAAAGTTTGGCGGGAGGCCTCCTACGAGCAGTACTTC. This sequence encodes CASSKVWREASYEQYF.

The chain combines TRBV9 with TRBJ1-6; D is perhaps TRBD1 (6 bases). V lost 0 bases and J 9 bases, leaving 13 bases between the germline ends. Per germline, CDR1 SGDLS and CDR2 YYNGEE. This CDR3 is built from 15 residues. The CDR3 loop is CASSVDRVSLSPLHF. In DNA, the CDR3 is TGTGCCAGCAGCGTAGACAGGGTCAGTCTTTCACCCCTCCACTTT.

The chain carries TRBV6-4 and TRBJ2-5, with 7 bases fitting TRBD1. This CDR3 has 16 residues. V dropped 4 bases and J dropped 2; count of bases not matched to a gene: 10. Germline values: CDR1 MRHNA, CDR2 SNTAGT. CDR3 nucleotide sequence: TGTGCCAGCAGTGGTACCCGGGACAGAAAACAAGAGACCCAGTACTTC. This codes for CASSGTRDRKQETQYF.

The rearrangement joins TRBV7-8 to TRBJ2-6; D is ambiguous. CDR1 and CDR2 (germline): SGHVS, FQNEAQ. The V and J ends lost 2 bases and 1 base respectively, with 21 bases between them. The CDR3 runs to 20 residues. The CDR3 loop is CASSLLGQVKLISGANVLTF. For the CDR3, the DNA is TGTGCCAGCAGCTTATTAGGCCAGGTCAAGCTGATATCTGGGGCCAACGTCCTGACTTTC. Full variable domain (rest looked up from reference TRBV7-8 and TRBJ2-6): GAGVSQSPRYKVAKRGQDVALRCDPISGHVSLFWYQQALGQGPEFLTYFQNEAQLDKSGLPSDRFFAERPEGSVSTLKIQRTQQEDSAVYLCASSLLGQVKLISGANVLTFGAGSRLTVL.

J is TRBJ2-1 and V is TRBV28; 7 bases are a match to TRBD2. The CDR3 sequence is 16 residues long. CDR1 is MDHEN and CDR2 is SYDVKM in the germline V gene. The V gene end was trimmed by 5 bases and the J gene end by 4 bases; junction bases not matched to a gene: 11. This CDR3 reads CASSKAAGRQYNEQFF. The CDR3 nucleotides read TGTGCCAGCAGTAAAGCAGCGGGACGCCAATACAATGAGCAGTTCTTC.

This rearrangement joins TRBV14 to TRBJ1-3; D ambiguous. The germline V gene encodes CDR1 SGHDN and CDR2 FVKESK. There are 12 residues in the CDR3. The V end was cut by 6 bases, the J end by 5 bases, with 8 bases between. CDR3 in amino acids: CASSLSRNTIYF. CDR3 nucleotides: TGTGCCAGCAGTCTTTCGAGAAACACCATATATTTT.